This T cell receptor beta chain was identified during a study of long-term antiretroviral therapy in people with HIV. On the study more broadly: The earliest samples came from an era when ART typically awaited falling CD4 counts.

Trimming left V 0 bases short and J 3 bases short, with 6 bases between. Germline loops: CDR1 SGHDT, CDR2 YYEEEE. The CDR3 contains 14 residues. Runs used v3.0 of the immunoSEQ assay and were done at survey level. Repertoires were generated with immunoSEQ multiplex PCR, while TCRdb's copy carries only in-frame clones and drops some. The data contain 24,000 or so clones, more than 75% of them singletons. Broader study findings: Versus controls, repertoires in people with HIV had narrower CDR3 length ranges. Specimens of blood were obtained during about 2004 to 2018, possibly under older ART regimens.

Every HIV-positive participant received treatment in the United States. A note on this clone: Its antigen is still unknown.

This sequence originates from a woman aged 40-49 years with HIV. The input for sequencing was unsorted PBMCs, taken 0.5 years after starting antiretroviral therapy. The chain employs TRBV5-6 and TRBJ1-4; D uncertain. CDR3: CASSLVDPNEKLFF. In DNA form, the CDR3 reads TGTGCCAGCAGCTTGGTTGATCCTAATGAAAAACTGTTTTTT.